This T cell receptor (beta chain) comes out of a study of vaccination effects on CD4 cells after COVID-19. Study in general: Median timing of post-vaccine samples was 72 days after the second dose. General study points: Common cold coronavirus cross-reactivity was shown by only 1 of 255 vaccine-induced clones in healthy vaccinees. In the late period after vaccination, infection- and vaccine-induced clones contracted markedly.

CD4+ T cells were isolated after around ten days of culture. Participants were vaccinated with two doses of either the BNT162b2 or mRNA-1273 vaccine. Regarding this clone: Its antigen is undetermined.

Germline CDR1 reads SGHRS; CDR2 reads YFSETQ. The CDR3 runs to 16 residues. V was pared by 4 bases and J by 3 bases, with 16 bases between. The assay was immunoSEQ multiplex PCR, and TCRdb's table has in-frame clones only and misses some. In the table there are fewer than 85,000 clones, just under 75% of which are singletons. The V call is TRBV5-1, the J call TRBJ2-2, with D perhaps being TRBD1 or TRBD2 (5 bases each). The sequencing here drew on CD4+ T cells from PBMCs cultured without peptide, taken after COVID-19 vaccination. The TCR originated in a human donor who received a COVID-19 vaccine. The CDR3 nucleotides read TGCGCCAGCAGCCCTCTCCGGGGCCGGTACACCGGGGAGCTGTTTTTT. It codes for CASSPLRGRYTGELFF.